This passage covers 24 T cell receptor beta chains from one sample sequenced in a study of tissue T cells after allogeneic stem cell transplantation. Measured with immunoSEQ multiplex PCR; TCRdb has only the in-frame clones, and not every one. Seen here are about 20,000 clones, roughly 72% observed once, and the top ten hold around 0.66%. The sequenced sample consisted of spleen. Receptors were obtained from a female BALB/c mouse in good health. The mice in this strain carry MHC haplotype H2-d.

On this clone: The gene symbols are mouse symbols. The CDR3 end is not reached by the read, which stops 1 residue before it; the germline J gene fills it in. V is TRBV19 and J is TRBJ2-3; possibly TRBD1 for D (6 bases). The CDR3 sequence is 14 residues long. Trimming left V 3 bases short and J 2 bases short, with 10 bases between. Germline V gene lookup returns CDR1 FNHDT and CDR2 SITEND (reference sequence). CDR3 sequence reads: CASSTGVNAETLYF. The CDR3 bases that were read are TGTGCCAGCAGTACAGGGGTGAATGCAGAAACGCTGTAT.

The sample holds a few counts of this clone. Genes and germline come from the mouse. The read terminates 1 residue ahead of where the CDR3 ends, so the germline J gene completes it. This chain uses TRBV1 with TRBJ2-7; a weak D match, TRBD1 (6 bases). Germline CDR1 and CDR2: NSQYPW and LRSPGD (reference sequence). The CDR3 has 12 residues. Trimming took 6 bases from V and 7 from J, leaving 13 bases between them. This chain's CDR3 is CTCRNRVEEQYF. The part of the CDR3 DNA that was read is TGCACCTGCAGAAACAGGGTGGAGGAACAGTAC.

A note on this clone: Each gene name is a mouse one. The read terminates 1 residue ahead of where the CDR3 ends, so the germline J gene completes it. This chain connects TRBV31 to TRBJ1-4; D is unresolved. The CDR3 consists of 13 residues. Germline values: CDR1 GKSSPN, CDR2 SITVG. V was shortened by 0 bases and J by 4 bases, with 6 bases between the two germline ends. CDR3: CAWSLQHNERLFF. The sequenced CDR3 bases are TGTGCCTGGAGTCTACAGCACAACGAAAGATTATTT.

In the case of this clone: Gene names and germline match the mouse. Sequencing ends 1 residue short of the CDR3 end; the germline J gene provides the rest. This sample includes further DNA sequences coding for the same CDR3. The rearrangement joins TRBV5 to TRBJ2-3; D tentatively reads TRBD1 or TRBD2 (5 bases each). V was cut by 3 bases and J by 0 bases, with 7 bases left in between. The CDR3 extends over 14 amino acids. Per the germline V gene, CDR1 is LGHNA and CDR2 is YNLKQL (reference sequence). The part of the CDR3 DNA that was read is TGTGCCAGCAGCCAGAGGGACAGTGCAGAAACGCTGTAT. Translating it yields CASSQRDSAETLY. The whole CDR3 region reads CASSQRDSAETLYF.

With regard to this clone: The genes and germline here are from mouse. The sequence runs out 1 residue before the end of the CDR3; the remainder is reconstructed from the germline J gene. The rearrangement links TRBV13-2 to TRBJ2-4; TRBD2 agrees at 12 bases. The germline V gene encodes CDR1 NNHNN and CDR2 SYGAGS (reference sequence). This CDR3 region has 16 residues. Germline trimming cut 5 bases from V and 0 bases from J; bases unmatched to any gene: 4. CDR3 sequence: CASGRLGGPSQNTLYF. The CDR3 DNA, read in part, is TGTGCCAGCGGCCGACTGGGGGGGCCTAGTCAAAACACCTTGTAC.

The count of this clone is one. Mouse gene names and germline throughout. The CDR3 end falls 1 residue outside the read, so it is completed with the germline J gene. The chain uses TRBV1 and TRBJ2-5; weak D call: TRBD2 (6 bases). The germline CDR1 and CDR2 sequences are NSQYPW and LRSPGD (reference sequence). The CDR3 totals 14 residues. V was cut by 3 bases and J by 4 bases, with 11 bases left in between. The CDR3 spells CTCSAGTLKDTQYF. Incomplete CDR3 DNA: TGCACCTGCAGTGCCGGGACTCTTAAAGACACCCAGTAC.

Worth noting for this clone: The listed genes are named as in mouse. The read halts 1 residue ahead of the CDR3 end, with the missing end drawn from the germline J gene. The gene calls are TRBV13-3 and TRBJ2-1; 10 nucleotides align to TRBD1. Germline V gene sequence: CDR1 NNHDY, CDR2 SYVADS. The ends lost 3 bases at V and 7 bases at J; junction bases unmatched: 7. The CDR3 covers 15 residues. The CDR3 DNA, read in part, is TGTGCCAGCAGTGCGGGACAGGGGATGAGGGCTGAGCAGTTC. It translates to CASSAGQGMRAEQF. From start to end, the CDR3 is CASSAGQGMRAEQFF.

Worth noting for this clone: The gene names here belong to mouse. Read sequence stops 1 residue before the CDR3 end, and the germline J gene provides the missing end. The chain has TRBV13-1 and TRBJ1-1; weak D call: TRBD1 (5 bases). V was clipped by 2 bases and J by 4 bases, with 9 bases between them. Germline V lookup: CDR1 NSHNY, CDR2 SYGAGN. This CDR3 contains 13 residues. CDR3 sequence: CASSETDITEVFF. The sequenced part of the CDR3 DNA is TGTGCCAGCAGTGAGACAGACATCACAGAAGTCTTC.

To note about this clone: Mouse names are used for the genes. The CDR3 end lies 1 residue beyond the end of the read and is filled in from the germline J gene. This sequence joins TRBV5 and TRBJ2-3, with 8 positions matching TRBD2. The length of the CDR3 is 17 residues. Germline V lookup: CDR1 LGHNA, CDR2 YNLKQL (reference sequence). J lost 0 bases, V lost 0 bases, and 5 bases had no gene match. The CDR3 loop reads CASSQDGGGSSAETLYF. The sequenced CDR3 bases are TGTGCCAGCAGCCAAGATGGGGGGGGGTCTAGTGCAGAAACGCTGTAT.

This clone is a singleton in its sample. The gene symbols are mouse symbols. The CDR3: CASREAEQFF. CDR3 DNA (partial): TGTGCGTCTCGGGAGGCTGAGCAGTTC. This chain uses TRBV29 with TRBJ2-1; D is unresolved. The CDR3 end falls 1 residue outside the read, so it is completed with the germline J gene. The germline V gene has CDR1 MSHET and CDR2 SYDVDS. This CDR3 has 10 amino acids.

Concerning this clone: Gene names and germline match the mouse. The read falls 1 residue short of the CDR3 end, and the missing part is taken from the germline J gene. The rearrangement joins TRBV13-2 to TRBJ2-1, with 9 bases matching TRBD2. Germline-derived CDR1 and CDR2 are NNHNN and SYGAGS (reference sequence). The CDR3 length is 14 residues. Trimming removed 0 bases from V and 7 bases from J; junction bases left unmatched: 2. CDR3 bases read: TGTGCCAGCGGTGATGCTGGGGGGGGCGCTGAGCAGTTC. This translates into CASGDAGGGAEQF. The whole CDR3 sequence is CASGDAGGGAEQFF.

To note about this clone: Germline and genes: mouse. The CDR3 extends 1 residue past the end of the read, so its final part is completed from the germline J gene. The chain joins TRBV16 to TRBJ1-5; D remains ambiguous. There are 11 residues in the CDR3. The germline V gene has CDR1 SGHSA and CDR2 FRNQAP. V was cut by 2 bases and J by 7 bases, with 3 bases left in between. The CDR3 sequence: CASSLRQAPLF. The part of the CDR3 DNA that was read is TGTGCAAGCAGCTTAAGACAGGCTCCGCTT.

Regarding this clone: Each gene name is a mouse one. The sequenced fragment ends 1 residue before the CDR3 boundary, so the rest is inferred from the germline J gene. This chain links TRBV13-1 with TRBJ2-3; 9 bases map to TRBD1. V lost 5 bases and J lost 3; bases outside the gene matches: 7. This CDR3 region has 15 residues. Germline V CDR1 and CDR2: NSHNY, SYGAGN. The CDR3 sequence: CASSPGTGKAETLYF. CDR3 bases read: TGTGCCAGCAGCCCGGGGACAGGGAAGGCAGAAACGCTGTAT.

Concerning this clone: Gene names are mouse gene names. The observed sequence ends 1 residue before the CDR3 terminus, with the missing tail filled in from the germline J gene. The V and J genes are TRBV13-3 and TRBJ2-7; D is perhaps TRBD2 (5 bases). Trimming stripped 1 base from V and 5 bases from J, with 7 bases between. From germline, CDR1 is NNHDY and CDR2 SYVADS. The CDR3 length is 12 residues. CDR3 sequence: CASSDIGDEQYF. Incomplete CDR3 DNA: TGTGCCAGCAGTGATATTGGGGATGAACAGTAC.

As regards this clone: Here the gene names and germline are mouse. The read finishes 1 residue shy of the CDR3 end, and the germline J gene is used to complete it. The rearrangement joins TRBV1 to TRBJ2-3; D perhaps matches TRBD1 (5 bases). CDR1 and CDR2 from the germline V gene are NSQYPW and LRSPGD (reference sequence). The V gene lost 3 bases and the J gene lost 3 bases, with 10 bases spanning the gap. The CDR3 sequence is 14 residues long. CDR3 sequence: CTCSARVQAETLYF. The sequenced part of the CDR3 DNA is TGCACCTGCAGTGCCAGGGTTCAGGCAGAAACGCTGTAT.

As regards this clone: A read error may produce the germline difference seen at one junction end. The genes are named according to mouse. The read terminates 1 residue ahead of where the CDR3 ends, so the germline J gene completes it. The genes are TRBV13-1 and TRBJ2-7; 8 bases agree with TRBD1. The germline V gene has CDR1 NSHNY and CDR2 SYGAGN. The CDR3 extends over 12 amino acids. The CDR3 DNA, read in part, is TGTGTCAGCAGTGGACAGGGCTATGAACAGTAC. Translated: CVSSGQGYEQY. The CDR3 as a whole reads CVSSGQGYEQYF.

Concerning this clone itself: Gene names and germline match the mouse. The read ends 1 residue early relative to the CDR3; the germline J gene fills the gap. The chain employs TRBV19 and TRBJ1-1; possible D gene TRBD1, 6 bases. CDR3 length equals 12 residues. Germline lookup yields CDR1 FNHDT and CDR2 SITEND (reference sequence). V was trimmed by 5 bases and J by 7 bases, leaving 12 bases between them. The CDR3 here is CASSSGTKEVFF. The sequenced part of the CDR3 DNA is TGTGCCAGCAGCTCCGGGACAAAAGAAGTCTTC. The variable domain in full, completed from reference TRBV19 and TRBJ1-1, reads GGIITQTPKFLIGQEGQKLTLKCQQNFNHDTMYWYRQDSGKGLRLIYYSITENDLQKGDLSEGYDASREKKSSFSLTVTSAQKNEMAVFLCASSSGTKEVFFGKGTRLTVV.

Points on this clone: Genes and germline are mouse. The read gets to within 1 residue of the CDR3 end, and the germline J gene fills in the rest. The V and J genes are TRBV13-2 and TRBJ2-5; 11 nucleotides match TRBD2. This CDR3 is 15 amino acids long. From germline, CDR1 is NNHNN and CDR2 SYGAGS (reference sequence). Unmatched junction bases numbered 5, after V lost 1 base and J lost 7 bases. The CDR3 bases that were read are TGTGCCAGCGGTGATACTGGGGGGGCGCTGAACACCCAGTAC. This translates into CASGDTGGALNTQY. The full CDR3 reads CASGDTGGALNTQYF.

As for this clone: These gene names are mouse names. The read stops 1 residue short of the end of the CDR3; the missing end is completed from the germline J gene. The sample carries other DNA sequences with the same CDR3. V usage is TRBV13-2 and J usage is TRBJ2-4, with D tentatively TRBD1 (5 bases). The CDR3 sequence is 15 residues long. V dropped 5 bases and J dropped 3 bases, with 16 bases sitting between them. CDR1 is NNHNN, CDR2 SYGAGS, per germline (reference sequence). The sequenced part of the CDR3 DNA is TGTGCCAGCGGGAACCCTGACAGAAGCCAAAACACCTTGTAC. This codes for CASGNPDRSQNTLY. The whole CDR3 is CASGNPDRSQNTLYF.

About this clone itself: Gene names and germline refer to mouse. The read gets to within 1 residue of the CDR3 end, and the germline J gene fills in the rest. The identical CDR3 is also encoded by other nucleotide sequences in the sample. This chain links TRBV13-2 with TRBJ2-2; D is undetermined. Trimming took 3 bases from V and 0 from J, leaving 3 bases between them. The germline gives CDR1 NNHNN, CDR2 SYGAGS (reference sequence). The CDR3 contains 13 residues. The CDR3 loop is CASGASNTGQLYF. The part of the CDR3 DNA that was read is TGTGCCAGCGGTGCATCAAACACCGGGCAGCTCTAC.

Notes on this clone: Gene names are the mouse ones. The read halts 1 residue ahead of the CDR3 end, with the missing end drawn from the germline J gene. The chain couples TRBV19 to TRBJ1-4, with 11 bases fitting TRBD1. Germline values: CDR1 FNHDT, CDR2 SITEND (reference sequence). The ends lost 2 bases at V and 4 bases at J; junction bases unmatched: 4. This CDR3 has 16 residues. The covered CDR3 bases are TGTGCCAGCAGTATCTGGACAGGGGGCTACAACGAAAGATTATTT. Translating gives CASSIWTGGYNERLF. The entire CDR3 protein is CASSIWTGGYNERLFF. Supplemented by reference TRBV19 and TRBJ1-4, the full variable domain reads GGIITQTPKFLIGQEGQKLTLKCQQNFNHDTMYWYRQDSGKGLRLIYYSITENDLQKGDLSEGYDASREKKSSFSLTVTSAQKNEMAVFLCASSIWTGGYNERLFFGHGTKLSVL.

This clone turned up a few times. Here the gene names and germline are mouse. The sequenced fragment ends 1 residue before the CDR3 boundary, so the rest is inferred from the germline J gene. The gene calls are TRBV1 and TRBJ2-7; tentatively, D is TRBD1 or TRBD2 (7 bases each). Germline CDR1 reads NSQYPW; CDR2 reads LRSPGD (reference sequence). With 2 bases removed from V and 4 bases from J, the gap between germline ends came to 15 bases. The CDR3 covers 15 residues. CDR3 DNA (partial): TGCACCTGCAGTGCAAAACTGGGGACAGTTTATGAACAGTAC. This translates into CTCSAKLGTVYEQY. The entire CDR3 reads CTCSAKLGTVYEQYF.

Remarks on this clone: The germline and genes are mouse ones. The CDR3 is cut off 1 residue early in the read; its end comes from the germline J gene. V and J are TRBV16 and TRBJ2-3, with D perhaps matching TRBD1 or TRBD2 (6 bases each). The CDR3 runs to 15 residues. Germline CDR1 is SGHSA and CDR2 is FRNQAP. V was cut by 3 bases and J by 0 bases, with 10 bases left in between. This CDR3 reads CASSFGGGSAETLYF. Incomplete CDR3 DNA: TGTGCAAGCAGCTTCGGGGGCGGGAGTGCAGAAACGCTGTAT.

On this clone itself: Gene names are mouse gene names. The CDR3 end is not reached by the read, which stops 1 residue before it; the germline J gene fills it in. The rearrangement joins TRBV13-2 to TRBJ2-5, with a tentative D call TRBD1 (5 bases). Germline-derived CDR1 and CDR2 are NNHNN and SYGAGS (reference sequence). The CDR3 runs 14 residues. Trimming cost V 0 bases and J 1 base, with 6 bases left between them. The part of the CDR3 DNA that was read is TGTGCCAGCGGTGATGTCAGGGACCAAGACACCCAGTAC. This translates into CASGDVRDQDTQY. The whole CDR3 region reads CASGDVRDQDTQYF.